This T cell receptor (beta chain) is from a study of a mutant IDH1 vaccine in newly diagnosed glioma. Regarding the study as a whole: Whatever changes occurred in top peripheral T cell clonotypes seemed unrelated to pseudoprogression.

As for time point: week 47, end of study. Every vaccination contained 300 ug of the mutant IDH1 20-mer peptide and was paired with topical imiquimod. Clones were read by immunoSEQ multiplex PCR, and TCRdb kept only the in-frame ones, dropping some. The table has approximately 80,000 clones, roughly four fifths seen once. A word on this clone: What it binds is unknown.

The CDR3 consists of 16 residues. With V trimmed by 8 bases and J by 5 bases, 17 bases remained unmatched. Germline V lookup: CDR1 SGHAT, CDR2 FQNNGV. This rearrangement joins TRBV11-2 to TRBJ2-5, with 7 bases identical to TRBD2. The clonotype was recovered from a man aged 40-49 years with glioma. Sample: PBMCs, taken from a glioma patient whose treatment included an IDH1 peptide vaccine. CDR3 nucleotide sequence: TGTGCCAGCCGTCGTGGTAGCGGAGGGCGGGGGGAGACCCAGTACTTC. Protein product: CASRRGSGGRGETQYF.